This T cell receptor beta chain originates from a study of a mutant IDH1 vaccine in newly diagnosed glioma. The wider study: Scheduled for weeks 1, 3, 5, 7, 11, 15, 19 and 23, eight vaccinations were given to patients. Study-wide findings and caveats: Variations in leading peripheral T cell clonotypes appeared to have no connection with pseudoprogression.

The repertoire was sequenced with immunoSEQ multiplex PCR; TCRdb's copy has only in-frame clones and lacks some. This table has 40,000 to 65,000 clones, roughly 78% appearing once. A remark on this clone: Its antigen remains unidentified.

This CDR3 comprises 14 residues. Per germline, CDR1 SGHNT and CDR2 YYREEE (reference sequence). V was trimmed by 4 bases and J by 4 bases, leaving 14 bases between them. The time point denotes: week 5, during vaccination. The vaccine gave 300 ug of a 20-mer mutant IDH1 peptide subcutaneously per dose. The starting material was PBMCs, obtained from a glioma patient whose treatment included an IDH1 peptide vaccine. The receptor was isolated from a woman aged 40 to 50 with glioma. J is TRBJ1-1 and V is TRBV5-4; possibly TRBD1 for D (6 bases). The CDR3 spells CASSTEGGGTEAFF. CDR3 in DNA: TGTGCCAGCAGCACCGAGGGGGGAGGCACTGAAGCTTTCTTT.